These 21 T cell receptor beta chains originate from one sample sequenced in a study of TIL therapy for anti-PD-1-resistant metastatic lung cancer. Time point reported: pre-treatment sample, taken before nivolumab and TIL therapy. This was the immunoSEQ v3 assay. The repertoire was sequenced with immunoSEQ multiplex PCR; TCRdb's copy has only in-frame clones and lacks some. This table has over 15,000 clones, roughly 72% appearing once. The source material was blood, sampled at baseline. These receptors were taken from a person aged 30 to 80 with non-small cell lung cancer.

The chain uses TRBV10-3 and TRBJ2-7; D gene uncertain. V was pared by 3 bases and J by 2 bases, with 11 bases between. CDR1 and CDR2 (germline): ENHRY, SYGVKD. The CDR3 spans 14 residues. This chain's CDR3 is CAISDPDTAYEQYF. CDR3 bases: TGTGCCATCAGTGACCCCGACACCGCCTACGAGCAGTACTTC.

The table lists this clone with a few counts. The rearrangement links TRBV27 to TRBJ1-2; D perhaps matches TRBD1 (6 bases). The V and J ends lost 5 bases and 0 bases respectively, with 7 bases between them. The germline V gene encodes CDR1 MNHEY and CDR2 SMNVEV (reference sequence). The CDR3 is made up of 13 amino acids. The CDR3 region has the DNA TGTGCCAGCAGTGGGGGCTCTAACTATGGCTACACCTTC. It encodes CASSGGSNYGYTF.

The rearrangement links TRBV28 to TRBJ2-5; TRBD2 aligns across 8 bases. The CDR3 contains 14 residues. Trimming at V came to 5 bases and at J to 5 bases, leaving 7 bases not matched to a gene. Germline CDR1 MDHEN, CDR2 SYDVKM. CDR3 amino acids: CASSPTGLAETQYF. CDR3 bases: TGTGCCAGCAGTCCTACAGGACTAGCTGAGACCCAGTACTTC.

The chain couples TRBV11-2 to TRBJ2-5; D remains ambiguous. Germline values: CDR1 SGHAT, CDR2 FQNNGV. There are 11 residues in the CDR3. Trimming removed 2 bases from V and 5 bases from J, with 3 bases in between. In DNA form, the CDR3 reads TGTGCCAGCAGCTTAAGCGAGACCCAGTACTTC. Translating gives CASSLSETQYF.

V usage is TRBV6-5 and J usage is TRBJ1-6; possible D gene TRBD1, 5 bases. Germline lookup yields CDR1 MNHEY and CDR2 SVGAGI. V was cut by 6 bases and J by 9 bases, with 15 bases left in between. The CDR3 has 14 amino acids. CDR3 region: CASSLLGGGSPLHF. The CDR3 DNA reads TGTGCCAGCAGCCTACTCGGGGGGGGTTCACCCCTCCACTTT.

The CDR3 here is CAWSVTRVGAGELFF. DNA of the CDR3: TGTGCCTGGAGTGTAACCCGGGTTGGTGCCGGGGAGCTGTTTTTT. This chain joins TRBV30 and TRBJ2-2; D not resolved. The germline V gene has CDR1 GTSNPN and CDR2 SVGIG (reference sequence). The V gene lost 0 bases and the J gene lost 6 bases, with 14 bases spanning the gap. CDR3 size: 15 residues.

This clone appeared once. This sequence joins TRBV6-5 and TRBJ2-5; 9 nucleotides align to TRBD1. The CDR3 sequence is 13 residues long. CDR1 and CDR2 from the germline V gene are MNHEY and SVGAGI. J lost 5 bases, V lost 6 bases, and 4 bases had no gene match. In DNA, the CDR3 is TGTGCCAGCAGCCCTGGACAGGGGGAGACCCAGTACTTC. Translation: CASSPGQGETQYF.

The chain carries TRBV6-1 and TRBJ1-2, with 7 bases identical to TRBD1. Per the germline V gene, CDR1 is MNHNS and CDR2 is SASEGT. After removal of 10 bases from V and 7 bases from J, the junction contained 9 bases not matched to a gene. The CDR3 loop spans 12 amino acids. CDR3 nucleotides: TGTGCCATCATACAGGGGAGAATTGGCTACACCTTC. Translation gives CAIIQGRIGYTF.

This chain joins TRBV7-2 and TRBJ1-5; tentatively, D is TRBD1 (5 bases). The CDR3 runs to 14 residues. V shed 6 bases and J shed 8 bases, with 17 bases lying between them. CDR1 SGHTA and CDR2 FQGNSA come from the germline V gene. The chain's CDR3 is CASRSGTMMEPQHF. CDR3 nucleotides: TGTGCCAGCAGATCCGGGACGATGATGGAGCCCCAGCATTTT.

The DNA of the CDR3 is TGCGCCAGCAGCTTGGGAGGTGAAAACTATGGCTACACCTTC. Translation: CASSLGGENYGYTF. This chain joins TRBV5-1 and TRBJ1-2; no reliable D call. V was pared by 0 bases and J by 2 bases, with 8 bases between. Germline assignment: CDR1 SGHRS and CDR2 YFSETQ. This CDR3 comprises 14 residues.

The V and J genes are TRBV6-5 and TRBJ1-6; D is unclear. Germline-derived CDR1 and CDR2 are MNHEY and SVGAGI. The CDR3 totals 15 residues. The germline V and J ends were trimmed by 6 bases and 3 bases, with 12 bases remaining between them. CDR3 protein: CASSPPGSYNSPLHF. The CDR3 nucleotides are TGTGCCAGCAGCCCCCCGGGCAGCTATAATTCACCCCTCCACTTT.

The V call is TRBV4-1, the J call TRBJ1-2; 9 bases are a match to TRBD1. V gave up 0 bases and J gave up 5 bases; unmatched junction bases: 13. Germline V gives CDR1 MGHRA, CDR2 YSYEKL. This CDR3 comprises 18 residues. Here the CDR3 DNA reads TGCGCCAGCAGCCAAGAAGGTTTTGTCCGGGACAGGGTGTATGGCTACACCTTC. It is translated as CASSQEGFVRDRVYGYTF.

V usage is TRBV7-6 and J usage is TRBJ2-1, with 9 nucleotides matching TRBD1. Germline V gives CDR1 SGHVS, CDR2 FNYEAQ. J was trimmed by 5 bases and V by 3 bases; bases with no gene match: 8. The CDR3 covers 16 residues. CDR3 bases: TGTGCCAGCAGCTTCGGTGGACAGGGGAAGGACAATGAGCAGTTCTTC. Amino acid sequence: CASSFGGQGKDNEQFF.

In this sample, this clone turned up a few times. The chain has TRBV2 and TRBJ2-7; 9 bases are a match to TRBD1. This CDR3 has 15 amino acids. V gave up 7 bases and J gave up 6 bases; unmatched junction bases: 13. Germline V CDR1 and CDR2: SNHLY, FYNNEI. CDR3 nucleotide sequence: TGTGCCAGCAAAAGGGACAGGGTAGGCCCGTCCGAGCAGTACTTC. This encodes CASKRDRVGPSEQYF.

V gene TRBV15 combines with J gene TRBJ1-4; TRBD1 aligns across 7 bases. Germline values: CDR1 LNHNV, CDR2 YYDKDF (reference sequence). The CDR3 sequence is 14 residues long. The V and J ends lost 6 bases and 8 bases, in that order; junction bases with no gene match: 9. Here the CDR3 DNA reads TGTGCCACCAGATTACAGGGGAGTGGCGAAAAACTGTTTTTT. Translating gives CATRLQGSGEKLFF.

The V gene is TRBV19, the J gene TRBJ2-6; D uncertain. CDR1 is LNHDA, CDR2 SQIVND, per germline (reference sequence). V was trimmed by 5 bases and J by 5 bases, leaving 19 bases between them. The CDR3 has 17 amino acids. The CDR3 sequence: CASSRSFPPTWANVLTF. The CDR3 DNA is TGTGCCAGTAGTCGGAGTTTTCCCCCCACCTGGGCCAACGTCCTGACTTTC.

This clone has just a few counts. The chain carries TRBV7-3 and TRBJ2-3; D remains unclear. The germline V gene has CDR1 SGHTA and CDR2 FQGTGA. The V gene lost 3 bases and the J gene lost 5 bases, with 9 bases spanning the gap. The CDR3 has 13 residues. The CDR3 nucleotides are TGTGCCAGCAGCTTCGTAAACGGAGATACGCAGTATTTT. Translating gives CASSFVNGDTQYF. Using reference TRBV7-3 and TRBJ2-3 for the parts outside the CDR3, the full variable domain is GAGVSQTPSNKVTEKGKYVELRCDPISGHTALYWYRQSLGQGPEFLIYFQGTGAADDSGLPNDRFFAVRPEGSVSTLKIQRTERGDSAVYLCASSFVNGDTQYFGPGTRLTVL.

The chain combines TRBV7-6 with TRBJ2-1, with 7 bases fitting TRBD1. Unmatched junction bases numbered 8, after V lost 4 bases and J lost 5 bases. CDR3 length equals 15 residues. Germline values: CDR1 SGHVS, CDR2 FNYEAQ. In DNA, the CDR3 is TGTGCCAGCAGCTCCTTGGGGACAGAAAACAATGAGCAGTTCTTC. The encoded protein is CASSSLGTENNEQFF.

This clone was picked up a small number of times. The V call is TRBV9, the J call TRBJ2-7; TRBD1 agrees at 11 bases. The CDR3 runs 13 residues. Germline V CDR1 and CDR2: SGDLS, YYNGEE. V gave up 3 bases and J gave up 6 bases; unmatched junction bases: 2. The CDR3 DNA reads as TGTGCCAGCAGCGCTGGGACAGGGGGCGAGCAGTACTTC. Translating it yields CASSAGTGGEQYF. Complete variable domain (other parts from reference TRBV9 and TRBJ2-7): DSGVTQTPKHLITATGQRVTLRCSPRSGDLSVYWYQQSLDQGLQFLIQYYNGEERAKGNILERFSAQQFPDLHSELNLSSLELGDSALYFCASSAGTGGEQYFGPGTRLTVT.

The sample holds one count of this clone. The gene calls are TRBV29-1 and TRBJ2-5; D may be TRBD1 (5 bases). The DNA end is a closer match to TRBJ2-7, so the J assignment may be wrong. The CDR3 spans 14 residues. Germline V CDR1 and CDR2: SQVTM, ANQGSEA. The CDR3 reads CSVPGRVGSYEQYF. The CDR3 DNA follows: TGCAGCGTCCCAGGGCGCGTGGGATCCTACGAGCAGTACTTC.

The chain has TRBV7-9 and TRBJ2-7, with D perhaps TRBD1 (5 bases). This CDR3 spans 13 amino acids. The V end was cut by 5 bases, the J end by 7 bases, with 15 bases between. CDR1 and CDR2 (germline): SEHNR, FQNEAQ (reference sequence). CDR3 region: CASSLLGAVEQYF. CDR3 DNA: TGTGCCAGCAGCCTCCTAGGGGCAGTTGAGCAGTACTTC.